The 19 T cell receptor beta chains below all came from one sample that was sequenced in a study of T-cell memory formation after mild COVID-19. TCRdb used MiXCR to reprocess the 5' RACE reads, holding one entry per CDR3 protein. The table lists about 560,000 distinct CDR3 sequences, approximately 21% of them singletons, with roughly 9.1% in the top ten. What was sequenced was PBMCs or a T cell subset sorted from them (not recorded which). The source of these receptors is an adult woman who had mild COVID-19 (a few samples of this study predate the infection). Cell type and time point are not known.

This rearrangement joins TRBV9 to TRBJ1-5; TRBD1 might be the D (5 bases). Germline CDR1 reads SGDLS; CDR2 reads YYNGEE. The CDR3 has 15 residues. Trimming took off 3 bases at V and 4 bases at J, with 14 bases between the two ends. The CDR3: CASSAAAGRNQPQHF. The CDR3 coding sequence is TGTGCCAGCAGCGCCGCCGCGGGGCGTAATCAGCCCCAGCATTTT.

This clonotype was seen more than once but under ten times. This chain links TRBV5-1 with TRBJ1-1; D gene unclear. V was cut by 1 base and J by 5 bases, with 12 bases left in between. The CDR3 contains 14 residues. Looked up from germline, CDR1 is SGHRS and CDR2 is YFSETQ. The DNA of the CDR3 is TGCGCCAGCAGCTTGTTGTACCTGGGGACTGAAGCTTTCTTT. It codes for CASSLLYLGTEAFF.

This clonotype has more than one count but fewer than ten. The genes are TRBV20-1 and TRBJ1-3, with a possible D match to TRBD1 (5 bases). The CDR3 runs to 15 residues. V lost 5 bases and J 3 bases, leaving 17 bases between the germline ends. The germline V gene has CDR1 DFQATT and CDR2 SNEGSKA (reference sequence). Here the CDR3 reads CSAEAIRARGNTIYF. The CDR3 bases are TGCAGTGCTGAGGCCATCAGGGCCCGTGGAAACACCATATATTTT.

This chain connects TRBV20-1 to TRBJ2-5; D not resolved. Trimming took 3 bases from V and 3 from J, leaving 14 bases between them. Germline V gives CDR1 DFQATT, CDR2 SNEGSKA (reference sequence). CDR3 size: 14 residues. The CDR3, as DNA: TGCAGTGCTAGTGTCCAGGCTCTGAAAGAGACCCAGTACTTC. Its translation: CSASVQALKETQYF.

This chain joins TRBV20-1 and TRBJ1-3; 8 bases map to TRBD1. Germline CDR1 DFQATT, CDR2 SNEGSKA (reference sequence). Unmatched junction bases numbered 2, after V lost 1 base and J lost 9 bases. The CDR3 covers 12 residues. The DNA of the CDR3 is TGCAGTGCTAGAGGGGACAGGACCACCATATATTTT. It is translated as CSARGDRTTIYF.

This clonotype came up a few times. The V gene is TRBV5-1, the J gene TRBJ2-7; the D is unclear. Between the trimmed V and J ends, which lost 4 bases and 5 bases, there was a span of 13 bases. This CDR3 is 13 amino acids long. Germline-derived CDR1 and CDR2 are SGHRS and YFSETQ. In DNA form, the CDR3 reads TGCGCCAGCAGCCCCTACTATTTGGACGAGCAGTACTTC. Translation gives CASSPYYLDEQYF.

This clonotype was counted a few times. The chain is built from TRBV20-1 and TRBJ2-1, with 10 bases aligning to TRBD2. V lost 7 bases to trimming and J lost 4 bases; unmatched junction nucleotides: 4. Germline V gene data show CDR1 as DFQATT and CDR2 as SNEGSKA (reference sequence). The CDR3 runs to 13 residues. DNA for the CDR3: TGCAGTGGGGTACTAGCGGGATACAATGAGCAGTTCTTC. It translates to CSGVLAGYNEQFF.

The chain employs TRBV6-5 and TRBJ2-2; 9 positions agree with TRBD2. The J segment lost 6 bases and the V segment lost 0 bases, leaving 11 bases of the junction unmatched. The CDR3 length is 18 residues. Germline V gene data show CDR1 as MNHEY and CDR2 as SVGAGI. Here the CDR3 reads CASSYSLEVAGASGELFF. The CDR3 nucleotides read TGTGCCAGCAGTTACTCGCTTGAGGTAGCGGGAGCGTCCGGGGAGCTGTTTTTT.

The chain combines TRBV20-1 with TRBJ1-5; no clear D. Germline V CDR1 and CDR2: DFQATT, SNEGSKA (reference sequence). This CDR3 has 14 amino acids. Trimming removed 3 bases at V and 2 bases at J, with 11 bases between. For the CDR3, the DNA is TGCAGTGCTAGGGTATCCGGGGGCAATCAGCCCCAGCATTTT. Translation: CSARVSGGNQPQHF.

This clonotype was counted at least ten times. The chain joins TRBV18 to TRBJ2-4; D possibly corresponds to TRBD1 (5 bases). From germline, CDR1 is KGHSH and CDR2 LQKENI. The CDR3 has 15 residues. With 5 bases removed from V and 0 bases from J, the gap between germline ends came to 11 bases. The CDR3 sequence: CASSDRDRAKNIQYF. As DNA, the CDR3 is TGTGCCAGCTCAGACCGTGACAGAGCCAAAAACATTCAGTACTTC.

The chain combines TRBV10-3 with TRBJ2-5; TRBD2 aligns across 9 bases. Per the germline V gene, CDR1 is ENHRY and CDR2 is SYGVKD. Trimming removed 11 bases from V and 5 bases from J; junction bases left unmatched: 9. There are 13 residues in the CDR3. The DNA of the CDR3 is TGTGCCGTCCAGCGGGGGGCGGGGGAGACCCAGTACTTC. Translated, it gives CAVQRGAGETQYF.

A few counts support this clonotype. The chain employs TRBV6-5 and TRBJ1-1, with TRBD1 as a possible D gene (5 bases). The CDR3 spans 14 residues. V was cut by 7 bases and J by 6 bases, with 18 bases left in between. Germline V gene data show CDR1 as MNHEY and CDR2 as SVGAGI. The CDR3 DNA reads as TGTGCCAGCACCCATGAGGGGAGGGTCGCTGAAGCTTTCTTT. This sequence encodes CASTHEGRVAEAFF.

For this clonotype: A much larger clone is a single base away; this may be a read error. V and J are TRBV5-1 and TRBJ2-3; D gene uncertain. The CDR3 contains 13 residues. Germline assignment: CDR1 SGHRS and CDR2 YFSETQ. V lost 1 base and J lost 1, with 4 bases in between. The CDR3 nucleotides read TGCGCCAGCAGCTTGTGGGGCACAGATACGCAGTATTTT. Encoded protein: CASSLWGTDTQYF.

This clonotype was found a few times. The chain is built from TRBV12-3 or TRBV12-4 and TRBJ2-3, with D possibly TRBD1 on 6 matching bases. Trimming pared 6 bases from V and 4 bases from J, leaving 14 bases between. This CDR3 contains 14 residues. As DNA, the CDR3 is TGTGCCAGCAGCCGGGACACCTCCCCAGATACGCAGTATTTT. Translation: CASSRDTSPDTQYF.

The genes are TRBV12-3 or TRBV12-4 and TRBJ1-1; D gene uncertain. The CDR3 covers 14 residues. Trimming shortened V by 4 bases and J by 0 bases, and 9 bases separated the two germline ends. The CDR3 coding sequence is TGTGCCAGCAGTTCGACCACTGTGAACACTGAAGCTTTCTTT. It yields the protein CASSSTTVNTEAFF.

This clonotype was observed a few times. The rearrangement uses TRBV5-1 and TRBJ2-7; 7 bases align to TRBD1. This CDR3 is 15 amino acids long. After removal of 5 bases from V and 2 bases from J, the junction contained 10 bases not matched to a gene. Germline V gene lookup returns CDR1 SGHRS and CDR2 YFSETQ. CDR3 loop: CASRGDREPAYEQYF. CDR3 DNA: TGCGCCAGCAGGGGTGACAGGGAACCTGCCTACGAGCAGTACTTC.

This chain links TRBV7-6 with TRBJ2-1; TRBD1 might be the D (6 bases). Germline values: CDR1 SGHVS, CDR2 FNYEAQ. Deletions cut 0 bases from V and 12 bases from J, with 27 bases between. This CDR3 contains 18 residues. This CDR3 is CASSLAYRGRGVLEGQFF. The CDR3 region has the DNA TGTGCCAGCAGCTTAGCTTATAGGGGCAGGGGAGTCTTGGAAGGGCAGTTCTTC.

The chain couples TRBV29-1 to TRBJ2-1; 11 nucleotides agree with TRBD1. This CDR3 comprises 16 residues. With 2 bases clipped from V and 7 bases from J, the junction kept 10 bases outside the gene matches. Germline lookup yields CDR1 SQVTM and CDR2 ANQGSEA. The CDR3, as DNA: TGCAGCGTTGAACCCTCCGGGACAGGGGGATGGAATGAGCAGTTCTTC. Translated: CSVEPSGTGGWNEQFF.

The chain employs TRBV6-2 or TRBV6-3 and TRBJ2-5; 7 positions agree with TRBD1. Germline CDR1 reads MNHEY; CDR2 reads SVGEGT. The V gene end was trimmed by 5 bases and the J gene end by 5 bases; junction bases not matched to a gene: 5. This CDR3 is built from 13 residues. The CDR3 region has the DNA TGTGCCAGCAGTGGACAGGCAGTGGAGACCCAGTACTTC. As protein: CASSGQAVETQYF.